What follows are 23 T cell receptor beta chains derived from one specimen sequenced in a study of monozygotic twins with inflammatory bowel disease. TCRdb reprocessed the 5' RACE reads; each CDR3 protein has one entry and no DNA is given. The table for this sample gives 330,000 or so distinct CDR3 sequences. The sample comprised blood. These receptors were obtained from a human donor with ulcerative colitis or Crohn's disease, or a healthy co-twin of an affected twin (not recorded which).

This chain joins TRBV29-1 and TRBJ2-5; TCRdb lists TRBD2, though no DNA is available to test this call. The CDR3 contains 19 residues. Germline assignment: CDR1 SQVTM and CDR2 ANQGSEA. CDR3 sequence: CSVDAARLKLADYQETQYF.

The rearrangement joins TRBV12-3 or TRBV12-4 to TRBJ2-7; checking the TCRdb D call of TRBD1 is not possible without DNA. The CDR3 runs 15 residues. The CDR3 reads CASSAPGTGVYEQYF.

The CDR3 loop reads CASRIGTTSITGELFF. J is TRBJ2-2 and V is TRBV27; the TCRdb D gene call, TRBD2, has no DNA to confirm it. This CDR3 region has 16 residues. Per germline, CDR1 MNHEY and CDR2 SMNVEV (reference sequence).

J is TRBJ2-2 and V is TRBV19; the D call of TRBD1 rests on TCRdb alone, since no DNA is present to check it. The CDR3 has 14 amino acids. Germline CDR1 and CDR2: LNHDA and SQIVND (reference sequence). The CDR3 region is CASHRDTRAGELFF.

This chain uses TRBV7-9 with TRBJ1-3. CDR1 SEHNR and CDR2 FQNEAQ come from the germline V gene (reference sequence). The CDR3 is made up of 16 amino acids. The CDR3 reads CASSLGFRRGRNTIYF.

This chain uses TRBV20-1 with TRBJ2-7; TCRdb's assignment of TRBD1 cannot be checked, as there is no DNA. CDR1 DFQATT and CDR2 SNEGSKA come from the germline V gene (reference sequence). The CDR3 runs to 14 residues. CDR3 in amino acids: CSARAWGGRGEQYF.

This chain links TRBV20-1 with TRBJ2-7; the TCRdb call, TRBD2, lacks DNA for checking. CDR3 size: 14 residues. The germline gives CDR1 DFQATT, CDR2 SNEGSKA (reference sequence). CDR3 sequence reads: CSALGASGFYEQYF.

The chain employs TRBV20-1 and TRBJ2-1; TCRdb lists TRBD1, though no DNA is available to test this call. CDR1 is DFQATT and CDR2 is SNEGSKA in the germline V gene (reference sequence). CDR3 size: 15 residues. This chain's CDR3 is CSATGTGGVRNEQFF.

CDR3 sequence reads: CASSLGQNSPLHF. The rearrangement links TRBV5-1 to TRBJ1-6. The CDR3 loop spans 13 amino acids. Germline loops: CDR1 SGHRS, CDR2 YFSETQ.

The J gene is TRBJ2-2, the V gene TRBV11-2; TCRdb names TRBD2, which stays unverified in the absence of DNA. The CDR3 is made up of 15 amino acids. Germline V CDR1 and CDR2: SGHAT, FQNNGV. CDR3 protein: CASSGTSGIVGELFF.

This sequence joins TRBV20-1 and TRBJ2-6. The CDR3 loop spans 14 amino acids. The germline V gene has CDR1 DFQATT and CDR2 SNEGSKA (reference sequence). This chain's CDR3 is CSAPVGPGANVLTF.

The chain couples TRBV6-1 to TRBJ1-5. Germline V gene lookup returns CDR1 MNHNS and CDR2 SASEGT. The CDR3 has 14 residues. The CDR3: CATMAGGEVQPQHF.

V usage is TRBV9 and J usage is TRBJ1-6; the TCRdb D gene call, TRBD1, has no DNA to confirm it. The CDR3 consists of 14 residues. Germline CDR1 SGDLS, CDR2 YYNGEE. CDR3 loop: CASSAGQRGSPLHF.

The gene calls are TRBV11-1 and TRBJ2-7; lacking DNA, the TRBD2 call made by TCRdb goes unchecked. The V gene's germline CDR1 is SGHAT and CDR2 FQDESV (reference sequence). The CDR3 contains 20 residues. CDR3 protein: CASSLGLLWEGRSTTYEQYF.

This chain connects TRBV3-1 to TRBJ2-1; checking the TCRdb D call of TRBD2 is not possible without DNA. Germline V gene data show CDR1 as LGHDT and CDR2 as YNNKEL (reference sequence). The CDR3 consists of 16 residues. This chain's CDR3 is CASSQGSVSGRHEQFF.

The CDR3 reads CATTGGRGTQYF. The rearrangement links TRBV7-8 to TRBJ2-5; TCRdb proposes TRBD1, but this gene call is untestable without DNA. The CDR3 consists of 12 residues. Germline-derived CDR1 and CDR2 are SGHVS and FQNEAQ.

J is TRBJ2-5 and V is TRBV12-3 or TRBV12-4; TCRdb names TRBD1, which stays unverified in the absence of DNA. This CDR3 has 15 residues. The CDR3 protein is CASTRDLITFETQYF.

This chain links TRBV7-8 with TRBJ2-7; TCRdb gives TRBD2 as the D gene, but with no DNA this cannot be confirmed. Germline assignment: CDR1 SGHVS and CDR2 FQNEAQ. The CDR3 length is 15 residues. CDR3 protein: CASSSSASGTYEQYF. The full variable domain, completed using reference TRBV7-8 and TRBJ2-7, is GAGVSQSPRYKVAKRGQDVALRCDPISGHVSLFWYQQALGQGPEFLTYFQNEAQLDKSGLPSDRFFAERPEGSVSTLKIQRTQQEDSAVYLCASSSSASGTYEQYFGPGTRLTVT.

V usage is TRBV18 and J usage is TRBJ1-5. This CDR3 has 14 amino acids. Looked up from germline, CDR1 is KGHSH and CDR2 is LQKENI. Here the CDR3 reads CASSPQAANQPQHF.

This chain uses TRBV20-1 with TRBJ1-2; TCRdb gives TRBD1 as the D gene, but with no DNA this cannot be confirmed. CDR1 is DFQATT, CDR2 SNEGSKA, per germline (reference sequence). CDR3 size: 14 residues. CDR3 residues: CSARPGQAIYGYTF.

The V and J genes are TRBV27 and TRBJ1-1; the TCRdb D gene call, TRBD1, has no DNA to confirm it. Germline V CDR1 and CDR2: MNHEY, SMNVEV (reference sequence). The CDR3 has 15 amino acids. The chain's CDR3 is CASSREIGANTEAFF.

The chain has TRBV28 and TRBJ1-4; the TRBD1 assignment by TCRdb is unverifiable without DNA. This CDR3 is built from 14 residues. The germline V gene encodes CDR1 MDHEN and CDR2 SYDVKM. The CDR3 spells CASSPTDYNEKLFF.

V is TRBV20-1 and J is TRBJ2-1; the TCRdb call, TRBD1, lacks DNA for checking. The CDR3 has 13 residues. Germline assignment: CDR1 DFQATT and CDR2 SNEGSKA (reference sequence). CDR3 sequence reads: CSAPQGLYNEQFF.